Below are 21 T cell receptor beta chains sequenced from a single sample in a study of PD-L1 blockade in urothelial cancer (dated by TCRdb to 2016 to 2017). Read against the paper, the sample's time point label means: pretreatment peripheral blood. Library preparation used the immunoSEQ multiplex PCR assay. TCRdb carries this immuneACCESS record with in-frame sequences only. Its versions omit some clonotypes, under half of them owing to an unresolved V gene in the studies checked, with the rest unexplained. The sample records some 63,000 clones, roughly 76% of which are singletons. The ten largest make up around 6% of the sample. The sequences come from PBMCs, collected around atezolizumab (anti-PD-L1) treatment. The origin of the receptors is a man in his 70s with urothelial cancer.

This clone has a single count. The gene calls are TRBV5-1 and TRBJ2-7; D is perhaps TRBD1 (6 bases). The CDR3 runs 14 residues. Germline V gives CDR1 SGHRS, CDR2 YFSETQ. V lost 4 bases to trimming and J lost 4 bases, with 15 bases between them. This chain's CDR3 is CASSPGTNLYEQYF. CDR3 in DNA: TGCGCCAGCAGCCCTGGGACAAACCTATACGAGCAGTACTTC. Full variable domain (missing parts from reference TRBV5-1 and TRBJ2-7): KAGVTQTPRYLIKTRGQQVTLSCSPISGHRSVSWYQQTPGQGLQFLFEYFSETQRNKGNFPGRFSGRQFSNSRSEMNVSTLELGDSALYLCASSPGTNLYEQYFGPGTRLTVT.

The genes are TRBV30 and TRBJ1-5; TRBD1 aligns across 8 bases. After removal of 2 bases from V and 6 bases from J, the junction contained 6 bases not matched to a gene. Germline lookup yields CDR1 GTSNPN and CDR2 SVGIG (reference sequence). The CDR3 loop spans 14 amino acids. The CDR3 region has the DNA TGTGCCTGGAGTACAGGGGGAAGGAGTCAGCCCCAGCATTTT. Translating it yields CAWSTGGRSQPQHF.

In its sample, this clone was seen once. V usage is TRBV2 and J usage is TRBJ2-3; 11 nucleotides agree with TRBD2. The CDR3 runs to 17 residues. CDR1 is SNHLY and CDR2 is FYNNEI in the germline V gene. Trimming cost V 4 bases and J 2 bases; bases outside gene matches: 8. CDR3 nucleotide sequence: TGTGCCAGCAGTGCTAAACCGGGACTAGCGGCCACAGATACGCAGTATTTT. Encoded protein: CASSAKPGLAATDTQYF.

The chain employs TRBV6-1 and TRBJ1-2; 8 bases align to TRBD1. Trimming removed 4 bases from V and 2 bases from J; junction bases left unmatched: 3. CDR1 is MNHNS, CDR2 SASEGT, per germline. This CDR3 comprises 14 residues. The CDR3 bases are TGTGCCAGCAGTGGACGGACAGGGAACTATGGCTACACCTTC. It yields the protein CASSGRTGNYGYTF.

The CDR3 nucleotides are TGTGCCAGCAGCCAAGGACTAGGTTACGAGCAGTACTTC. Translation: CASSQGLGYEQYF. The chain carries TRBV14 and TRBJ2-7; the D gene is possibly TRBD2 (6 bases). Between the trimmed V and J ends, which lost 1 base and 4 bases, there was a span of 8 bases. This CDR3 is 13 amino acids long. Germline V CDR1 and CDR2: SGHDN, FVKESK.

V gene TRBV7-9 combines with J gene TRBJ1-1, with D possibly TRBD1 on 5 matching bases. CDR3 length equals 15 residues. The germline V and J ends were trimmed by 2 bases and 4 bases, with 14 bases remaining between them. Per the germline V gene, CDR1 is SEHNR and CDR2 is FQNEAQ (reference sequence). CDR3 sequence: CASSLRWQGGTEAFF. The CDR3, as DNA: TGTGCCAGCAGCTTACGTTGGCAGGGCGGCACTGAAGCTTTCTTT.

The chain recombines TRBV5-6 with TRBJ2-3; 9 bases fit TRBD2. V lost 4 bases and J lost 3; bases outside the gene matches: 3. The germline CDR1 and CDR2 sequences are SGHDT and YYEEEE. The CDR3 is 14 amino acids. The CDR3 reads CASSLGLATDTQYF. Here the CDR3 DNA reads TGTGCCAGCAGCCTTGGACTAGCGACAGATACGCAGTATTTT.

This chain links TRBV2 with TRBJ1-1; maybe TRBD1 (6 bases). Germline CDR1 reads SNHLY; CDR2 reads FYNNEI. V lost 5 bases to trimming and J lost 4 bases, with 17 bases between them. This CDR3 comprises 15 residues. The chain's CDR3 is CASSPNAGEGTEAFF. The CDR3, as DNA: TGTGCCAGCAGTCCGAACGCAGGGGAGGGCACTGAAGCTTTCTTT.

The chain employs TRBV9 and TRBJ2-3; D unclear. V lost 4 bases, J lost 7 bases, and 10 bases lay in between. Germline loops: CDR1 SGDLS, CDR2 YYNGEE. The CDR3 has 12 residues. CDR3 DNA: TGTGCCAGCAGCTCTTACCCTAATACGCAGTATTTT. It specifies CASSSYPNTQYF.

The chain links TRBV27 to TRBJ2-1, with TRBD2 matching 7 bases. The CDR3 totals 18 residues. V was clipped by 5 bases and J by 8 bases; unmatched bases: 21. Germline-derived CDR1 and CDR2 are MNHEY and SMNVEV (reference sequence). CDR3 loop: CASSLPPKQSGNSHEQFF. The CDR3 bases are TGTGCCAGCAGTCTCCCTCCTAAGCAGAGCGGGAATTCCCATGAGCAGTTCTTC.

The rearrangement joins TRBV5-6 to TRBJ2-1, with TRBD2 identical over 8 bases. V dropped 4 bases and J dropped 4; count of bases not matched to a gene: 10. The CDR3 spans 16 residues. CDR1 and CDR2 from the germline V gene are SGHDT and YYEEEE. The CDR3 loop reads CASSIGGSGAYNEQFF. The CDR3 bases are TGTGCCAGCAGCATAGGGGGTAGCGGGGCGTACAATGAGCAGTTCTTC.

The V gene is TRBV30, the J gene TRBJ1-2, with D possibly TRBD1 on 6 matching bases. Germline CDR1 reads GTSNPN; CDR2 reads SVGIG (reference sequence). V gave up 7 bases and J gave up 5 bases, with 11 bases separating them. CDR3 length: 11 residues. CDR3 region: CAFTGLYGYTF. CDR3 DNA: TGTGCCTTTACAGGGTTGTATGGCTACACCTTC.

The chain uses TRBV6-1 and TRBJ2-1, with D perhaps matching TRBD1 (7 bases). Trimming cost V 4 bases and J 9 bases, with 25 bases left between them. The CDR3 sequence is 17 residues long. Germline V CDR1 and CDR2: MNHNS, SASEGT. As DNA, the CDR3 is TGTGCCAGCAGTGGTTCGGTTGGAGGGGGCGGTGATCGTGAGCAGTTCTTC. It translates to CASSGSVGGGGDREQFF.

The CDR3: CAWRGLAGGPYGELFF. The CDR3 DNA sequence: TGTGCCTGGAGGGGACTAGCGGGAGGGCCGTACGGGGAGCTGTTTTTT. The chain couples TRBV30 to TRBJ2-2; 16 nucleotides align to TRBD2. Trimming took 3 bases from V and 7 from J; bases not matched to a gene: 5. This CDR3 comprises 16 residues. Germline lookup yields CDR1 GTSNPN and CDR2 SVGIG (reference sequence).

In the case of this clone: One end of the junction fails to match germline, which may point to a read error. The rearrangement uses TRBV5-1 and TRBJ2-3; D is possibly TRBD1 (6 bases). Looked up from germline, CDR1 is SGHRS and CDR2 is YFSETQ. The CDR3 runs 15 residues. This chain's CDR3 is CASSGGQRGTDTQYF. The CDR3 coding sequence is TGCGCCAGCAGCGGAGGACAGAGAGGCACGGATACGCAGTATTTT.

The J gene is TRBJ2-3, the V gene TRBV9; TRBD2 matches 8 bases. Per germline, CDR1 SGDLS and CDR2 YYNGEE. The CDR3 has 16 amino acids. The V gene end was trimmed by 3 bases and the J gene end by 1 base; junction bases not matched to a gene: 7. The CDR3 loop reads CASSARPGGGTDTQYF. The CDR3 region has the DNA TGTGCCAGCAGCGCCCGTCCGGGGGGGGGCACAGATACGCAGTATTTT.

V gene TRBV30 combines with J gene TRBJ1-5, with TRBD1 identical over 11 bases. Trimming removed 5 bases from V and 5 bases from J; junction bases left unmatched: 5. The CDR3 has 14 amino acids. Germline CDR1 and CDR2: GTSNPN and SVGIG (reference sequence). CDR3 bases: TGTGCCTGGGGCAGGGGACAGGGGGATCAGCCCCAGCATTTT. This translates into CAWGRGQGDQPQHF.

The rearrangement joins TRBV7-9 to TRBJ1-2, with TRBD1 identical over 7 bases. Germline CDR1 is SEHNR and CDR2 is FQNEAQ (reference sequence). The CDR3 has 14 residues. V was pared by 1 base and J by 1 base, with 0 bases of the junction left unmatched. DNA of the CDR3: TGTGCCAGCAGCTTAGGACAGGGTAACTATGGCTACACCTTC. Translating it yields CASSLGQGNYGYTF.

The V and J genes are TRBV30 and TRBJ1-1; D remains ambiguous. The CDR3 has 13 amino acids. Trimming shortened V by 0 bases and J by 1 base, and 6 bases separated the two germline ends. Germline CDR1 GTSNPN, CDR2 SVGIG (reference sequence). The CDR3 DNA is TGTGCCTGGAGTGTACCTAAGAACACTGAAGCTTTCTTT. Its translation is CAWSVPKNTEAFF. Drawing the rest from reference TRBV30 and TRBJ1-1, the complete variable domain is SQTIHQWPATLVQPVGSPLSLECTVEGTSNPNLYWYRQAAGRGLQLLFYSVGIGQISSEVPQNLSASRPQDRQFILSSKKLLLSDSGFYLCAWSVPKNTEAFFGQGTRLTVV.

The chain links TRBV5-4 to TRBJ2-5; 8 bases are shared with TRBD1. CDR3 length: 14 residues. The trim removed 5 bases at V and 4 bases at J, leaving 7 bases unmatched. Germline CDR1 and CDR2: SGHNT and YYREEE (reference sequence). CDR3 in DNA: TGTGCCAGCAGACCCAATACAGGGGGAGAGACCCAGTACTTC. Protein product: CASRPNTGGETQYF. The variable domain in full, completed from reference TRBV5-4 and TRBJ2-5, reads ETGVTQSPTHLIKTRGQQVTLRCSSQSGHNTVSWYQQALGQGPQFIFQYYREEENGRGNFPPRFSGLQFPNYSSELNVNALELDDSALYLCASRPNTGGETQYFGPGTRLLVL.

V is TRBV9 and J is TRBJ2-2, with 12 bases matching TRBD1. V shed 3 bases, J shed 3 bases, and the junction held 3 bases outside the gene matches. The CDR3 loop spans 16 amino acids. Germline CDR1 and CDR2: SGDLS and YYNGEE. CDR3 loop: CASSAGTGGHTGELFF. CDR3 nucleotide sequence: TGTGCCAGCAGCGCCGGGACAGGGGGCCACACCGGGGAGCTGTTTTTT.